This TCR beta chain originates from a study of cytomegalovirus exposure and HLA in healthy donors (dated by TCRdb to 2017 to 2019). In the study overall: In an earlier analysis of approximately 500 of the donors, 250 to 350 Gb of sequence data and approximately 100 million unique TCR beta sequences from about 190 million T cells were reported. An earlier analysis of 587 of the donors applied high-throughput TCR beta sequencing to assess whether each TCR beta V gene segment acted as functional or pseudogenic. HLA typing covered class I and class II loci at four-digit resolution. The study used immunosequencing to profile the T cell repertoires of hundreds of subjects and linked those repertoires to cytomegalovirus serostatus. The genetic ancestry cluster associated with self-reported Caucasian donors included 81% of the 350 to 500 genotyped donors. To predict cytomegalovirus infection status, the study brought together high-throughput TCR immunosequencing, statistical association of individual TCRs with disease status, and machine learning. Typing coverage varied by locus: roughly 629-640 donors for A, B, C, DRB1 and DQB1; approximately 560 for DQA1; some 610 for DPA1; 450 to 480 for DPB1. Along with the roughly 670-subject first cohort, a separate validation cohort of over a hundred different subjects was used. Among some 400 genotyped donors of the cohort, an average of roughly 230,000 unique TCR beta nucleotide sequences was sequenced per donor, of which about 18% were non-productive. To study patterns of TCR occurrence, a later analysis re-analyzed previously published TCR beta repertoires from several hundred donors and added high-resolution HLA genotyping. Because of strong linkage in the cohort, roughly five DR-DQ haplotypes were treated as single units for association and clustering. An early release that covered about 600 HLA-typed donors contained approximately 300 gigabases of sequencing data and tens of millions of unique TCR sequences. The aim of the study was to test whether cataloging public T cell receptors could identify signatures of past pathogen exposure. Rather than using new phenotypic data, the later analysis identified candidate immune exposures from TCR beta sequences and from how often those sequences occurred across donors. Alongside the repertoire data, information on donor age, sex, ethnicity and CMV serostatus was compiled. Every discovery cohort repertoire had been produced on one sequencing platform. A later genetic analysis used genome-wide SNP genotypes for about 55% of the 666 donors, treating that subset as a discovery cohort. The study at large found these results: Linkage disequilibrium might explain the correlated functional status among segregating V segments, but an unknown experimental factor could not be excluded. The study listed 164 TCR beta chains as associated with cytomegalovirus. Strong co-occurrence of HLA alleles, especially DR and DQ, made assigning TCR associations to individual alleles difficult. Because HLA typing was missing for some donors at each locus, association tests included only the typed subset. In vitro tests confirmed that a few of the cytomegalovirus-associated TCR beta chains recognize cytomegalovirus antigens. V-gene and J-gene trimming of TCR beta chains was associated with a missense DCLRE1C variant in a later genetic analysis, and the association was replicated in an independent cohort. Most TCR sequences were seen in very few donors, while some public TCRs were found in many individuals. Because counts were too low, about 15 rarely observed V segments, including chromosome 9 orphons, were left out of the earlier analysis of several hundred of the donors. According to a later analysis, TCR association rates differed among HLA loci, with DRB1 alleles showing the most associated TCRs and HLA-C alleles showing the fewest. A further reported finding was that TCR beta sequences accurately predicted the HLA-A and HLA-B alleles for most subjects in the first cohort. In a later genetic analysis, fewer N-insertions in productive TCRs were reported among donors in an Asian-associated ancestry cluster than the roughly 640-donor mean. A cluster of highly shared sequence variants was judged likely to represent a technical artifact of the sequencing pipeline. The authors suggested that the approach could potentially be generalized to other disease states and immunological phenotypes. In a later analysis, HLA-associated TCR beta chains showed more clonal expansion and lower generation probabilities than non-associated chains that were equally common. In a later analysis, most CMV-associated TCR beta chains were found to appear HLA-restricted, with HLA associations seemingly driven largely by CMV exposure. An earlier analysis of around 600 of the donors showed that most TCR beta V segments appeared in productive rearrangements either about 87% or about 30% of the time, which broadly matched IMGT annotations. For the cohort, immune exposure information was limited to CMV serostatus. In a later analysis, several top co-occurrence clusters were reported to appear linked to parvovirus B19, influenza, CMV and Epstein-Barr virus. The cohort was sequenced for TCR beta chains only, and without alpha or paired-chain data the features that could be detected were limited. In both the original and validation cohorts, the classifier was reported to diagnose cytomegalovirus status with high specificity and sensitivity. At a false discovery rate of 0.05, a later analysis linked 16,951 TCR beta sequences to specific HLA alleles. Roughly uniform sequencing depth across donors was assumed in presence/absence analyses, although this assumption may not hold.

The cohort consisted of 650 to 700 healthy bone marrow donors. At the time of sampling, all cohort members were nominally healthy, though unrecorded immune exposures were likely present. The donor was CMV seropositive and was included in the group of around 300 seropositive cohort members. Every donor gave a peripheral blood sample, and the peripheral blood mononuclear cells from that sample were used for TCR beta sequencing. The Qiagen DNeasy Blood Extraction Kit was used to extract genomic DNA from the blood cell samples. Comments on this clone: It lacks a known antigen. Base qualities were left out, and no much larger clone turns up one base away.

The library was obtained by the immunoSEQ multiplex PCR assay. For the multiplex PCR, a mixture combining 60 forward primers for TCR Vbeta segments and 13 reverse primers for TCR Jbeta segments was used. A multiplex PCR assay on genomic DNA amplified the CDR3 region of rearranged TCR beta genes. Amplified TCR beta libraries were sequenced as 87-base-pair reads on the Illumina HiSeq System. The authors' analysis ran thus. Across the 500 to 750 repertoires, a later analysis counted about 81 million unique TCR beta chains, roughly 11 million of which were shared by at least two donors. To remove PCR and sequencing errors, raw reads were error-corrected and collapsed into unique sequences using a nearest-neighbor algorithm that merged closely related sequences. Alignment of CDR3 sequences to IMGT reference sequences was used to assign V, D and J gene segments. For a sequence to be retained, at least a six-nucleotide match to both a V gene segment and a J gene segment was required. Rearrangements were classified as productive when the CDR3 lacked stop codons and remained in frame with V and J, and all other rearrangements were classified as non-productive. Following IMGT convention, CDR3 was defined as the stretch from the second conserved V-encoded cysteine to the conserved J-encoded phenylalanine. Sequences without an unambiguous match to a single V gene segment were excluded from the earlier analysis of about 600 of the donors. An earlier analysis of over 450 of the donors classified V segments as functional when productive rearrangements were above 56.7% and as segregating when the standard deviation between donors was above 5%. A statistical classification framework was built for diagnosing cytomegalovirus status from the catalog of TCR beta chain sequences. In a later analysis, V and J genes were assigned by comparing TCR nucleotide sequences against IMGT/GENE-DB human TR gene sequences. A later analysis assigned CDR3 sequences and most-parsimonious VDJ recombination scenarios with the TCRdist pipeline. A later analysis defined each TCR beta chain by its CDR3 amino acid sequence plus V-gene family, and excluded reads lacking a unique V-gene family. To address suspected cross-contamination and a sequencing artifact, a later analysis removed a few hundred highly shared, low-generation-probability nucleotide sequences. A later analysis calculated a clonal expansion index for each public chain from normalized within-repertoire ranks of inferred template counts. Generation probabilities in a later analysis came from a VDJ recombination model fitted to out-of-frame rearrangements, and those results were checked against IGoR. A later analysis scored TCR-TCR, TCR-HLA and TCR-CMV co-occurrence with hypergeometric tests, applying a repertoire-size bias correction to TCR pairs. False discovery rates were estimated in a later analysis by permuting HLA or CMV assignments 20 times. A later analysis grouped co-occurring TCRs with DBSCAN, adding TCRdist sequence similarity when clustering within HLA-allele-positive subsets. For co-occurrence clustering, repertoires with fewer than 30,000 or more than 120,000 public chains were excluded, along with five or six repertoires with anomalous nucleotide sharing. This immuneACCESS table, as held by TCRdb, lists in-frame sequences with V and J called but not all clones. Of the missing ones, under half trace to an unresolved V gene in checked studies; the others have no known cause. V and J calls and clone size are given by that table; D and trimming were obtained from the DNA. Across this sample there are 60,000 to 75,000 clones, with about four fifths seen only once. 7.8% of the sample is taken by the ten largest.

The receptor comes from a young man in good health and CMV-seropositive. Sequencing used PBMCs.

The encoded CDR3 is CASSPGAGAETQYF. The sequence in DNA is TGTGCCAGCTCACCAGGGGCAGGGGCAGAGACCCAGTACTTC. The chain links TRBV18 with TRBJ2-5; TRBD1 is possibly the D segment (6 matching bases). Measured from the cysteine to the phenylalanine, the CDR3 is 14 residues long. The entry retains the CDR3 DNA only, 42 bases that are in frame from base 1. V is pared back by 2 bases and J by 4 bases, with 11 bases lying between the germline termini. The germline V gene supplies CDR1 KGHSH and CDR2 LQKENI.